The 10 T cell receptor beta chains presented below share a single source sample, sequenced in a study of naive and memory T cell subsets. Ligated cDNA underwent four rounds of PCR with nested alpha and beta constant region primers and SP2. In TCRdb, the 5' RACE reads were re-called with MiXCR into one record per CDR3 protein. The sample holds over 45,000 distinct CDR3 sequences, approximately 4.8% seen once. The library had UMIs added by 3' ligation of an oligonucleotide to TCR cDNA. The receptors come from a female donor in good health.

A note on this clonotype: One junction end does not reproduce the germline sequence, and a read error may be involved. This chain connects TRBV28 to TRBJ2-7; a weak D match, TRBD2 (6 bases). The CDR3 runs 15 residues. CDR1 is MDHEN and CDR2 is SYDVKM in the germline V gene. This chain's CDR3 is CASTPALANTYEHYF. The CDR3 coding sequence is TGTGCCAGCACCCCGGCCCTAGCGAACACCTACGAGCATTACTTC.

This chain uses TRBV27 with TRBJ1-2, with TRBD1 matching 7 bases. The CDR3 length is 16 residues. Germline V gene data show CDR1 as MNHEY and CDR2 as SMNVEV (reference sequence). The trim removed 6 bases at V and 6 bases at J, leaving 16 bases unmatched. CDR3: CASSQGGWGGSNGYTF. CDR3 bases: TGTGCCAGCAGCCAAGGGGGCTGGGGCGGTTCTAATGGCTACACCTTC.

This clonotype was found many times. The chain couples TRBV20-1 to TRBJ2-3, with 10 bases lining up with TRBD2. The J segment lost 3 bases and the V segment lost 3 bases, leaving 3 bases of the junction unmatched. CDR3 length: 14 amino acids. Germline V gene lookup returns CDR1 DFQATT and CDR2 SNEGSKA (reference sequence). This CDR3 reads CSARPSGRTDTQYF. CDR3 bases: TGCAGTGCTAGGCCTAGCGGGAGAACAGATACGCAGTATTTT.

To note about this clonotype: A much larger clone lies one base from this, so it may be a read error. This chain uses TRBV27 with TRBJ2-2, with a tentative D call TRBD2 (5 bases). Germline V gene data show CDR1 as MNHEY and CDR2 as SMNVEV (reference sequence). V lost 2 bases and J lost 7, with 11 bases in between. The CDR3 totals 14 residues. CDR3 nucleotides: TGTGCCAGCAGTTTAAAGTATGAGGGCGGGGAGCTGTTTTTT. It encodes CASSLKYEGGELFF.

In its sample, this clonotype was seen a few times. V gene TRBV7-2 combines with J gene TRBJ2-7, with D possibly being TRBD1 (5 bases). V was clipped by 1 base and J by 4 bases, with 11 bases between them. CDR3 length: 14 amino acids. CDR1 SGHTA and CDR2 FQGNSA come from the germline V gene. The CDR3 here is CASSLGMGQYEQYF. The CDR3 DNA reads TGTGCCAGCAGCTTAGGAATGGGGCAGTACGAGCAGTACTTC.

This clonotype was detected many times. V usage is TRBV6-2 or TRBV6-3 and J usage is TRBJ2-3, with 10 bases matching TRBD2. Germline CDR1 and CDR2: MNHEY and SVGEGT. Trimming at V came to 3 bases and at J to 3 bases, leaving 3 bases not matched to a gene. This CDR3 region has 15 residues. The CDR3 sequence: CASSYWTSGTDTQYF. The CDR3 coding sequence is TGTGCCAGCAGTTATTGGACTAGCGGAACAGATACGCAGTATTTT.

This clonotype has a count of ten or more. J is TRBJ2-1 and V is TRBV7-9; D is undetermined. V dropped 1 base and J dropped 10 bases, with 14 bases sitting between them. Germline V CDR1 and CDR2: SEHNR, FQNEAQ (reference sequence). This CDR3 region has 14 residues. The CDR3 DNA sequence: TGTGCCAGCAGCTTAGAATCATATCGGCGGGAGCAGTTCTTC. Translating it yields CASSLESYRREQFF.

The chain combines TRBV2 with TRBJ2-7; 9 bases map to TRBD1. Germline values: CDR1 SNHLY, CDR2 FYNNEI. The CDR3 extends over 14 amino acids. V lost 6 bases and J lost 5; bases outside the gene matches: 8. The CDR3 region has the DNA TGTGCCAGCAGGACCGGGACAGGGATTAACGAGCAGTACTTC. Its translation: CASRTGTGINEQYF.

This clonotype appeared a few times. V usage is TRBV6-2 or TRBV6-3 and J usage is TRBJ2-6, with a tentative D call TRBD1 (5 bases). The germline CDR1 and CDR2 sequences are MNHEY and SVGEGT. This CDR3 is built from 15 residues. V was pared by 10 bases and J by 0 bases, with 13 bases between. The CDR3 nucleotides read TGTGCCACCATCCCCAGGGACTCTGGGGCCAACGTCCTGACTTTC. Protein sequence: CATIPRDSGANVLTF.

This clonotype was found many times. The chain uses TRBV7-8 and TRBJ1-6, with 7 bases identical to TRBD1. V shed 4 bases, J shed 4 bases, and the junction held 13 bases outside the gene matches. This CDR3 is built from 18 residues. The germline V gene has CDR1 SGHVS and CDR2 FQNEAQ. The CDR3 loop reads CASSSSPPGQTYNSPLHF. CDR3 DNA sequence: TGTGCCAGCAGCTCCTCCCCACCGGGACAGACGTATAATTCACCCCTCCACTTT.